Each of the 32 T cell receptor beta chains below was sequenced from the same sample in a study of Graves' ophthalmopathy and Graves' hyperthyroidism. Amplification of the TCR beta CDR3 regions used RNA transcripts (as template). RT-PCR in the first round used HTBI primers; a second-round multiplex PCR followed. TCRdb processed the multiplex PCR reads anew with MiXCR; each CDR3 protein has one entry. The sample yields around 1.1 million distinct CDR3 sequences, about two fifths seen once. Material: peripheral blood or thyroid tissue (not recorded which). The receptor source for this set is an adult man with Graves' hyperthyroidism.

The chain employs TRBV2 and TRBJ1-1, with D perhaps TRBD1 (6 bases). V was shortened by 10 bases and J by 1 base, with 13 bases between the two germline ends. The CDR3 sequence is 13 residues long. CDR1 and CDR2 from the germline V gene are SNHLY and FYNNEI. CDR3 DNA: TGTGCCACCAATCGACAGGAGAACACTGAAGCTTTCTTT. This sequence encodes CATNRQENTEAFF.

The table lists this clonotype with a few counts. CDR3 nucleotide sequence: TGTGCCAGCGGGCTAATGGGGCGGGATGGAGAGCAGTACTTC. This gives the protein CASGLMGRDGEQYF. The chain is built from TRBV10-3 and TRBJ2-7; a possible D gene is TRBD2 (6 bases). The CDR3 length is 14 residues. Germline CDR1 and CDR2: ENHRY and SYGVKD. The ends were cut back, 10 bases at V and 7 bases at J, with 23 bases in the middle.

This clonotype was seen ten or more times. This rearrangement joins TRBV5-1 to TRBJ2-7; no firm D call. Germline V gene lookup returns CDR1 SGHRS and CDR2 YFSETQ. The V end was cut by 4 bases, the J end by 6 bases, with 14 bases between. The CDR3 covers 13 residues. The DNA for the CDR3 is TGCGCCAGCAGCACGAACGGTTTGGGCGAGCAGTACTTC. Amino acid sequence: CASSTNGLGEQYF.

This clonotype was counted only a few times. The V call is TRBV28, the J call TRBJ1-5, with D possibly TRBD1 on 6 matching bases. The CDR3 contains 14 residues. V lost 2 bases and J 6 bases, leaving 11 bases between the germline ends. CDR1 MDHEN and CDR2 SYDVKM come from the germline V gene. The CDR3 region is CASSLPQGGQPQHF. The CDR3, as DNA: TGTGCCAGCAGTTTACCACAGGGAGGTCAGCCCCAGCATTTT.

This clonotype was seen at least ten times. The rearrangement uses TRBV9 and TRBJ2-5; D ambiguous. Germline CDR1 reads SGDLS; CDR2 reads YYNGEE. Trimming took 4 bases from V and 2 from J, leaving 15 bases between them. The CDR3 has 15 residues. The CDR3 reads CASSPRVQEQETQYF. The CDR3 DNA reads TGTGCCAGCAGCCCCCGGGTGCAGGAGCAAGAGACCCAGTACTTC.

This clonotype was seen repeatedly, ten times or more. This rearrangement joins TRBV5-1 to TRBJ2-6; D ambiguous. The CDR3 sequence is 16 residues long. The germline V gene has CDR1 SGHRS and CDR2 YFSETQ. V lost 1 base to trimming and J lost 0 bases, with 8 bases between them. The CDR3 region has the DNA TGCGCCAGCAGCTTGTCAACAGTCTCTGGGGCCAACGTCCTGACTTTC. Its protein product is CASSLSTVSGANVLTF.

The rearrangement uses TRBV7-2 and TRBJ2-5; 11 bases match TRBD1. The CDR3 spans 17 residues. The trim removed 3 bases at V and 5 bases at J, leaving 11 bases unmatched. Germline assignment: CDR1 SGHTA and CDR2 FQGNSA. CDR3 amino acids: CASSFFPGQGGGETQYF. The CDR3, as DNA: TGTGCCAGCAGCTTCTTCCCGGGACAGGGGGGTGGCGAGACCCAGTACTTC.

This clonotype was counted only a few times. CDR3 DNA: TGTGCCAGCAGCCAAGATCGCTGGATCGAAAACACTGAAGCTTTCTTT. It specifies CASSQDRWIENTEAFF. The chain uses TRBV3-1 and TRBJ1-1; D is unclear. The germline V gene encodes CDR1 LGHDT and CDR2 YNNKEL (reference sequence). The CDR3 runs 16 residues. The V and J ends lost 0 bases and 2 bases respectively, with 13 bases between them.

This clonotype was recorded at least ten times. The chain's CDR3 is CAISERGDEQYF. The CDR3 bases are TGTGCCATCAGTGAGAGGGGAGACGAGCAGTACTTC. The chain links TRBV10-3 to TRBJ2-7; D may correspond to TRBD1 or TRBD2 (5 bases each). The CDR3 has 12 amino acids. CDR1 is ENHRY, CDR2 SYGVKD, per germline. V shed 2 bases and J shed 5 bases, with 7 bases lying between them.

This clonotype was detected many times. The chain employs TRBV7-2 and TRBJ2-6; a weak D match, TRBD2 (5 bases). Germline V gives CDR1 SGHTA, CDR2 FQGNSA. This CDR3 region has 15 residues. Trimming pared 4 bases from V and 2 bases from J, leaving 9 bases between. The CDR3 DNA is TGTGCCAGCAGCTCGCAGAGGGCTGGGGCCAACGTCCTGACTTTC. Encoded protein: CASSSQRAGANVLTF.

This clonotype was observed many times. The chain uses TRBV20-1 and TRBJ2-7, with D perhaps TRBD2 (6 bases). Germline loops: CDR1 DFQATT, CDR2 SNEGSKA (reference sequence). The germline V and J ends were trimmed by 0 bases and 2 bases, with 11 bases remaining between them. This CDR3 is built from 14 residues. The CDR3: CSARDEGGAYEQYF. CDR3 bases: TGCAGTGCTAGAGATGAGGGCGGGGCCTACGAGCAGTACTTC.

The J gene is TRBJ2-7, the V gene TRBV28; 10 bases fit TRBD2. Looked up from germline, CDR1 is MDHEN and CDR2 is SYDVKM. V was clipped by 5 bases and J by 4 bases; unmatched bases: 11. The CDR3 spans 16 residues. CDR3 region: CASSVQGAGGLYEQYF. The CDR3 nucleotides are TGTGCCAGCAGTGTACAGGGAGCGGGAGGGTTGTACGAGCAGTACTTC.

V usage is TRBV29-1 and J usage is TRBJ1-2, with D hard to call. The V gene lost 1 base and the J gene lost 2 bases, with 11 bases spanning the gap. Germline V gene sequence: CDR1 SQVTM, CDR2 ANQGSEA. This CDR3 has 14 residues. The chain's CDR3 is CSVEGDLFNYGYTF. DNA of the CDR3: TGCAGCGTTGAAGGGGATTTGTTCAACTATGGCTACACCTTC.

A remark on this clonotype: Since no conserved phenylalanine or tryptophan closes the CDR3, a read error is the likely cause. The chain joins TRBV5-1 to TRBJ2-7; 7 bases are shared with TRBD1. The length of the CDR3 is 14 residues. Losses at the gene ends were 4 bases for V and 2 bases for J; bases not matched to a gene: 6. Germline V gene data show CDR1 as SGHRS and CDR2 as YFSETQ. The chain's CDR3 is CASSPRTGPYEQYL. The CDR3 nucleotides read TGCGCCAGCAGCCCTCGGACAGGCCCCTACGAGCAGTACCTC.

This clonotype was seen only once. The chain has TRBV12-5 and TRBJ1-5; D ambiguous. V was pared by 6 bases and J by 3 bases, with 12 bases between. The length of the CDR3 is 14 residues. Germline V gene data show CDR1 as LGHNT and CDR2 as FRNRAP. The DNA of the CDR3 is TGTGCTAGTGGATCTGGAGAGTCCAATCAGCCCCAGCATTTT. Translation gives CASGSGESNQPQHF.

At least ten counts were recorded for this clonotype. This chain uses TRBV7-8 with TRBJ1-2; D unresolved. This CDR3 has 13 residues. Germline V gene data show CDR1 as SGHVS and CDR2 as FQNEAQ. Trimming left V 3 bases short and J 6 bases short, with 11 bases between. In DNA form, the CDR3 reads TGTGCCAGCAGCTTCCAGTCGGCGAATGGCTACACCTTC. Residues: CASSFQSANGYTF.

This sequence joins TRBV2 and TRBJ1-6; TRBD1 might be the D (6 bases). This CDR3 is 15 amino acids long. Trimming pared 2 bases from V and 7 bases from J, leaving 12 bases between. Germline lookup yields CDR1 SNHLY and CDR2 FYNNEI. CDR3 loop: CASSERGIHNSPLHF. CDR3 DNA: TGTGCCAGCAGTGAAAGGGGGATTCACAATTCACCCCTCCACTTT.

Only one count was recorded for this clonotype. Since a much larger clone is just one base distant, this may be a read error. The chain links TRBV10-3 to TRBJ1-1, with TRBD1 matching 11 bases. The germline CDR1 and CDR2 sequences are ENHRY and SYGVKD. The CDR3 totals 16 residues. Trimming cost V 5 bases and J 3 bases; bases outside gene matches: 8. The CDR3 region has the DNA TGTGCCATCAGTTTCGGACAGGGGGCTGGGGACACTGAAGCTTTCTTT. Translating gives CAISFGQGAGDTEAFF.

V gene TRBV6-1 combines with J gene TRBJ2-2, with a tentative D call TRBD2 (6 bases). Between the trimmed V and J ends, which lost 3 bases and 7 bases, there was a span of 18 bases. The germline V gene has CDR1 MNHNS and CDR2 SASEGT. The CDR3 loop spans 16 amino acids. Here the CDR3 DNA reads TGTGCCAGCAGTGATAATATGGCTAGCGCCTTCGGGGAGCTGTTTTTT. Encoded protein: CASSDNMASAFGELFF.

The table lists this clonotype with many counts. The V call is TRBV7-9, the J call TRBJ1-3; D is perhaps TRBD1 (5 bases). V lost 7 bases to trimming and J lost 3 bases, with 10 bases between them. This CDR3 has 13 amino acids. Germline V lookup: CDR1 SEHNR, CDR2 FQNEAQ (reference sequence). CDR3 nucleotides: TGTGCCAGCAAAGGGGCTTATGGAAACACCATATATTTT. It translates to CASKGAYGNTIYF.

CDR3 in amino acids: CASTPGLPYQETQYF. DNA for the CDR3: TGCGCCAGCACCCCGGGACTACCGTACCAAGAGACCCAGTACTTC. The rearrangement joins TRBV10-2 to TRBJ2-5, with 7 bases identical to TRBD2. This CDR3 comprises 15 residues. The ends lost 7 bases at V and 0 bases at J; junction bases unmatched: 8. Germline CDR1 and CDR2: WSHSY and SAAADI.

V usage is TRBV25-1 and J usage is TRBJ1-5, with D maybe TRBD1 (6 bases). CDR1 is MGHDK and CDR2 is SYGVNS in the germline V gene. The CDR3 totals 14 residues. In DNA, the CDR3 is TGTGCTACGGACAGCCAGGAGAGCAATCAGCCCCAGCATTTT. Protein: CATDSQESNQPQHF. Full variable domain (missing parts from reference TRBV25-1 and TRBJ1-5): EADIYQTPRYLVIGTGKKITLECSQTMGHDKMYWYQQDPGMELHLIHYSYGVNSTEKGDLSSESTVSRIRTEHFPLTLESARPSHTSQYLCATDSQESNQPQHFGDGTRLSIL.

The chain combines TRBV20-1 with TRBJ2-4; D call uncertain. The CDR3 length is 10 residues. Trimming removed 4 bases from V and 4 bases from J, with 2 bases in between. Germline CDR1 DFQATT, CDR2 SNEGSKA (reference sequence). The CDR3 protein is CSAIKNIQYF. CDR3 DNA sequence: TGCAGTGCTATAAAAAACATTCAGTACTTC.

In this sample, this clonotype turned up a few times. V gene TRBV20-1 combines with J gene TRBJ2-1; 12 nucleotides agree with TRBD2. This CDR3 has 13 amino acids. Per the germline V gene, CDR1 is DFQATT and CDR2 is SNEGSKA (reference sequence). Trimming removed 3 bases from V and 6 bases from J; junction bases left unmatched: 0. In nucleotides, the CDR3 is TGCAGTGCTAGGGGACTAGCGGGCAATGAGCAGTTCTTC. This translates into CSARGLAGNEQFF.

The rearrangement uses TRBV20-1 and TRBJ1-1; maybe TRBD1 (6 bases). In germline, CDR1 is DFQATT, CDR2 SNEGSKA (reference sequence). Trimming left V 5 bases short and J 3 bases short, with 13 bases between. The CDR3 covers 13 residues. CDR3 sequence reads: CSAAWGAHTEAFF. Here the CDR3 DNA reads TGCAGTGCTGCCTGGGGGGCGCACACTGAAGCTTTCTTT.

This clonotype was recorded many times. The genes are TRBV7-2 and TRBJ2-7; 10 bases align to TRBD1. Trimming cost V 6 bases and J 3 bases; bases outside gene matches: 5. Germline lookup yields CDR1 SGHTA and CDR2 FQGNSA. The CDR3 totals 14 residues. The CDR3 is CASRLGQGIYEQYF. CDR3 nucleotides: TGTGCCAGCAGGTTGGGACAGGGGATCTACGAGCAGTACTTC.

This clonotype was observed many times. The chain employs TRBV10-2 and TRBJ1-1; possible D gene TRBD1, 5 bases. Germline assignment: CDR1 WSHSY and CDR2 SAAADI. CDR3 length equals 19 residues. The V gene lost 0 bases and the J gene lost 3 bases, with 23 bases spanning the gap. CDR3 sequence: CASSESIWGETPVDTEAFF. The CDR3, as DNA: TGCGCCAGCAGTGAGTCGATTTGGGGCGAAACGCCTGTGGACACTGAAGCTTTCTTT.

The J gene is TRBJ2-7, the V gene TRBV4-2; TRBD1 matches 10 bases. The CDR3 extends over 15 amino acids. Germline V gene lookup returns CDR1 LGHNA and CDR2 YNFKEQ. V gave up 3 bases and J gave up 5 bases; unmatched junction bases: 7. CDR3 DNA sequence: TGTGCCAGCAGCCATAGGGACAGGGGAAAGCACGAGCAGTACTTC. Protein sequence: CASSHRDRGKHEQYF.

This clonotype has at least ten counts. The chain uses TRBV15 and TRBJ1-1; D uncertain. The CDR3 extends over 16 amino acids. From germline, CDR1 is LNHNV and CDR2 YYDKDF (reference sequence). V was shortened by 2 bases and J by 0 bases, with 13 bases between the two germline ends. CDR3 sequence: CATSRKRLSLNTEAFF. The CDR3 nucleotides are TGTGCCACCAGCAGAAAGAGACTGTCGCTGAACACTGAAGCTTTCTTT. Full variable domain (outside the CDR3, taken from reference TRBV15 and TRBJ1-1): DAMVIQNPRYQVTQFGKPVTLSCSQTLNHNVMYWYQQKSSQAPKLLFHYYDKDFNNEADTPDNFQSRRPNTSFCFLDIRSPGLGDTAMYLCATSRKRLSLNTEAFFGQGTRLTVV.

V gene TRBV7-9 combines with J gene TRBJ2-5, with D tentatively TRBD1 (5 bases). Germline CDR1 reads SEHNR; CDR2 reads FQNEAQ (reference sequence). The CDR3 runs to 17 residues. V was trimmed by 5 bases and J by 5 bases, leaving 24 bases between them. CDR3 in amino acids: CASSTPQGSQVGETQYF. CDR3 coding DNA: TGTGCCAGCAGCACACCTCAGGGATCCCAGGTTGGCGAGACCCAGTACTTC.

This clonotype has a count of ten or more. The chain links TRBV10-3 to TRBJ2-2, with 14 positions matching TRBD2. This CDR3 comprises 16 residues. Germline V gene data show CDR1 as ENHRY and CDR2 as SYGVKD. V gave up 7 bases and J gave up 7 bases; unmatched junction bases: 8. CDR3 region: CAITQTSGGVRGELFF. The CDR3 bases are TGTGCCATCACTCAGACTAGCGGGGGGGTTCGCGGGGAGCTGTTTTTT.

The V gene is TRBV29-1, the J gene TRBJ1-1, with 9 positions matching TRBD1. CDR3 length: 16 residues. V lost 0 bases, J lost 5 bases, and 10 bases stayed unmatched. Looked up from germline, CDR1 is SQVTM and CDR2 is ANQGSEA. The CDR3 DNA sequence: TGCAGCGTTGAAGATCGGGGGACAGGGCGTACGACTGAAGCTTTCTTT. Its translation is CSVEDRGTGRTTEAFF.